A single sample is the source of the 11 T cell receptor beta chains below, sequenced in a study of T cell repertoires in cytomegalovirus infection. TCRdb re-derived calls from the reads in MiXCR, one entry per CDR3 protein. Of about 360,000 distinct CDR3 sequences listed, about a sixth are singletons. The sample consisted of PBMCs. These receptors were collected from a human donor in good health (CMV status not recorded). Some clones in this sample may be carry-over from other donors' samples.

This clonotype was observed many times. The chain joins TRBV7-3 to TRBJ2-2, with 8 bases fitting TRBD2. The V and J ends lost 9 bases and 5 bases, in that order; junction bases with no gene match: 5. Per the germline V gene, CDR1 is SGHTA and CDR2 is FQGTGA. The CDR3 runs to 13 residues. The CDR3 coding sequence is TGTGCCAGTTCCGGGACTAGTACCGGGGAGCTGTTTTTT. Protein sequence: CASSGTSTGELFF.

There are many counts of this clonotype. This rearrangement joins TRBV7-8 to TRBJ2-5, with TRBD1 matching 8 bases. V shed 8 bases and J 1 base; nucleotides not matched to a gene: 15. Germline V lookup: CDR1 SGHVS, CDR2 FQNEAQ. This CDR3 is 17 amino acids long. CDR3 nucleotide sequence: TGTGCCAGCTCCGATCGCATGCGGACAGGGCTCCAAGAGACCCAGTACTTC. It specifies CASSDRMRTGLQETQYF.

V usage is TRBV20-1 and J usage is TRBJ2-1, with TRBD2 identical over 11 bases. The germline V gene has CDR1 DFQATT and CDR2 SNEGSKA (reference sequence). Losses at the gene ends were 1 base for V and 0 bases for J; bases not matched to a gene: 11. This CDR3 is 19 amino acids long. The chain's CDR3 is CSARGGLAGPLSSYNEQFF. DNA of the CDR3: TGCAGTGCTAGAGGCGGACTAGCGGGCCCATTGAGCTCCTACAATGAGCAGTTCTTC.

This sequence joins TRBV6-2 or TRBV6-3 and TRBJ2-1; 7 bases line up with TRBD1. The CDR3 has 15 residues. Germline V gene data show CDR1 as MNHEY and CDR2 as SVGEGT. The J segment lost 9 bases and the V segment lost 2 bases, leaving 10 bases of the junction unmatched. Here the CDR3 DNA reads TGTGCCAGCAGTTACCCAGGGGCGCCAGGGGGTGAGCAGTTCTTC. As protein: CASSYPGAPGGEQFF.

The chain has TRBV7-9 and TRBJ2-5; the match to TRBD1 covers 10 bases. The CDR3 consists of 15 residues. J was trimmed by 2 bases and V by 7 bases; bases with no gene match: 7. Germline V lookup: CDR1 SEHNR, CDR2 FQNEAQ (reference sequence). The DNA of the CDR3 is TGTGCCAGCAACCAGGGACAGGGGTGGCAAGAGACCCAGTACTTC. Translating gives CASNQGQGWQETQYF.

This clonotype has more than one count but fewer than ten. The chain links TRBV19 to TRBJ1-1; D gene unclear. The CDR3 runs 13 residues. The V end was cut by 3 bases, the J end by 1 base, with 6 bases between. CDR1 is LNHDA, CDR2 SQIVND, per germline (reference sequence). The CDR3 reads CASSIQRNTEAFF. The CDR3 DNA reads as TGTGCCAGTAGTATCCAACGGAACACTGAAGCTTTCTTT.

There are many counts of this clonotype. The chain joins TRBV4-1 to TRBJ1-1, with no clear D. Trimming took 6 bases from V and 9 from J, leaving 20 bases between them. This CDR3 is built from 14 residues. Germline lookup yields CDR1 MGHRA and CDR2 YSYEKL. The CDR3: CASRSPTSRNKAFF. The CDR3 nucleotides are TGCGCCAGCAGGAGTCCCACCAGCCGAAACAAAGCTTTCTTT.

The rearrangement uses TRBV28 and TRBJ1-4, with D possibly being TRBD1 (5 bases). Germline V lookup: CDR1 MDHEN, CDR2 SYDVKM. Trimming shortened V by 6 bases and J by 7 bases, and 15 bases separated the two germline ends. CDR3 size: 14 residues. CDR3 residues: CASSQGGPSEKLFF. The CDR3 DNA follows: TGTGCCAGCAGCCAGGGCGGCCCTAGTGAAAAACTGTTTTTT.

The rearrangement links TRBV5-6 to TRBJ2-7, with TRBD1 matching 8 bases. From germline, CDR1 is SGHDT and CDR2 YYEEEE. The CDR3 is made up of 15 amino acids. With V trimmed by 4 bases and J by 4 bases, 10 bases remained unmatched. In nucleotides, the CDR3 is TGTGCCAGCAGCGGGTGGACAGGGACTCCTTACGAGCAGTACTTC. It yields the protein CASSGWTGTPYEQYF.

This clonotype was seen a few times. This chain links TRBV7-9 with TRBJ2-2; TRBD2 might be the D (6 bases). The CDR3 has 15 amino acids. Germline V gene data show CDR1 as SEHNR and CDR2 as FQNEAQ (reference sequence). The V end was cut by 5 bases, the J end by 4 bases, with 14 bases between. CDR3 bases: TGTGCCAGCAGCCTAAGGGACTCAGCCACCGGGGAGCTGTTTTTT. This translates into CASSLRDSATGELFF.

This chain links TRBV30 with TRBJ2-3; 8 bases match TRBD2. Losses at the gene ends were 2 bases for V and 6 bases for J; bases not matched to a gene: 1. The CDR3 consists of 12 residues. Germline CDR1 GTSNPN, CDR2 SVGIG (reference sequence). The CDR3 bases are TGTGCCTGGAGTACGGGAGGGGATACGCAGTATTTT. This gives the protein CAWSTGGDTQYF.